This TCR beta chain comes out of a study of blood T cells in healthy people across ages (dated by TCRdb to 2014 to 2015). Study-level background: In model experiments, template switching captured about one uniquely barcoded TCR beta cDNA molecule for every two T cells. The study measured age-related changes in TCR beta repertoire diversity using deep sequencing normalized with unique cDNA molecular identifiers. Donors were grouped into four age groups: young (average roughly 17 years), middle-aged (over 35), aged (62) and long-lived (82). To avoid experimental bias, donors of different ages were distributed randomly across sequencing lanes. The study analyzed two additional independent replicas of 1 million unique cDNA reads from the same blood draw for two donors, one aged 18 to 30 and one aged 80 or older. Beyond this particular receptor, the publication reports: Because profiling used bulk unsorted PBMCs, naive and antigen-experienced compartments could not be compared conclusively. As age increased, observed TCR beta diversity per million T cells dropped in a roughly linear way, and a significant reduction was already evident by age 40. The CMV infection status of donors was not known, potentially confounding age-related changes in expanded clonotypes. Estimates of total diversity from one million sequenced T cells were regarded as lower bounds and underestimates. There was a strong correlation between observed TCR beta diversity and the percentage of naive T cells measured by flow cytometry. The long-lived group showed more naive CD4+ T cells, fewer expanded clones and increased TCR diversity than the aged group, suggesting age selection.

The receptor library was made with 5' RACE. TCRdb lists the instrument as Illumina HiSeq 2500. A second PCR of about 6 to 11 cycles was performed with a sample-barcoded 5' primer and a J-beta primer mix. A template-switch 5' adaptor carrying 12 random nucleotides introduced a unique molecular identifier onto each TCR beta cDNA molecule. Each sample yielded at least 2.5 million CDR3-containing paired-end reads. First-strand cDNA synthesis was performed from all RNA using the Mint cDNA synthesis kit, with priming by a TRBC-specific oligonucleotide. Following uracil-DNA glycosylase treatment, all cDNA underwent a first 18-cycle PCR with the universal primers M1SS and BC2_uni_R. The paper's data handling went like this. Normalization of each sample was performed by random selection of 1 million high-quality reads, each carrying a distinct molecular identifier. Reads sharing molecular identifiers were discarded rather than binned into consensus sequences. MiTCR, set to a Q25 quality threshold and the strictest error-elimination algorithm, was used for CDR3 identification, clonotype clustering and error correction. A nonparametric unseen species model with Euler transformation was used to estimate lower-bound total TCR beta diversity. Starting from the raw public reads, TCRdb applied fastp trimming at Q25, assembled clones with MiXCR and retained in-frame beta chains. A single entry per CDR3 protein holds the most common genes and DNA from its merged rows. V and J calls and clone size were set by TCRdb, not the authors. The sample table holds some 900,000 distinct CDR3 sequences, of which approximately 49% were seen once. The ten largest clones take up roughly 13% of the sample.

For CDR1 and CDR2, the germline V gene lists MRHNA and SNTAGT. V is trimmed back by 5 bases and J by 5 bases, and the junction contains 5 bases that no gene match accounts for. Reading from cysteine to phenylalanine, the CDR3 counts 15 amino acids. Only the CDR3 DNA is retained, 45 bases long and in frame from the first base. A note on this clonotype: It has no known antigen specificity. No much larger clonotype is one base removed from it; base qualities were not supplied.

The roughly 39 donors, aged about 6 to 95 years, were systemically healthy Caucasian individuals from Russia. Each donor gave 8 to 10 milliliters of peripheral blood, collected into EDTA-treated Vacutainer tubes. Ficoll-Paque density-gradient centrifugation was used to isolate PBMCs, with at least 6.5 million obtained per sample. Trizol reagent was used to extract total RNA from PBMCs, with at least 5 micrograms per sample. For every donor, flow cytometry on a PBMC aliquot measured the percentage of naive CD45RAhigh/CD27high T cells. Sequences were obtained from blood. The chain links TRBV6-4 with TRBJ1-6; 8 central bases correspond to TRBD1. This receptor was taken from a young man in good health. The DNA is as follows: TGTGCCAGCAGTCTGACAGGGGAGAATAATTCACCCCTCCACTTT. Protein translation: CASSLTGENNSPLHF.